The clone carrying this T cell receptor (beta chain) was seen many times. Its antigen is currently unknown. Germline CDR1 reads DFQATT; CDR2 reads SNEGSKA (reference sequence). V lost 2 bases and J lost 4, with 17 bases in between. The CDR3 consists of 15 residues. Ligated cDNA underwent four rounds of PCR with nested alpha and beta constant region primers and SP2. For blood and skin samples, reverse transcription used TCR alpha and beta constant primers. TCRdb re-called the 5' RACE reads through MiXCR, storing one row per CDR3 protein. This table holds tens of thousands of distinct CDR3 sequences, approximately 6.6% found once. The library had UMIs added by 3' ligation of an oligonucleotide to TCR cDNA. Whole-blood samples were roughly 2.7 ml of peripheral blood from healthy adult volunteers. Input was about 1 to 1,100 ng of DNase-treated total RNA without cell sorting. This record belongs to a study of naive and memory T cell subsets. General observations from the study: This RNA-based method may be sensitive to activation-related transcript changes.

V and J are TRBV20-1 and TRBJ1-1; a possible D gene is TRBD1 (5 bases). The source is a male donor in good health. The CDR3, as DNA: TGCAGTGCTAGACACCCTGACCCCGGGGGCACTGAAGCTTTCTTT. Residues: CSARHPDPGGTEAFF.